A selection of T cell receptor beta chains follows, all from one sample in a study of cytomegalovirus exposure and HLA in healthy donors. The method was immunoSEQ multiplex PCR; TCRdb's version includes in-frame clones alone and lacks a portion of them. This table has 160,000 or so clones, less than 85% appearing once. The sample comprised PBMCs. These receptors all stem from a man aged 55 to 70 in good health and CMV-seronegative. Each CDR3 is given with its conserved first and last residue.

v_call cdr3_length cdr3_aa
TRBV11-1 15 CASSLDAANTGELFF
TRBV21-1 19 CASSINQGARRLAKNIQYF
TRBV6-6 15 CASSYSTSTYYEQYF
TRBV4-3 13 CASSHGGTDTQYF
TRBV28 16 CASRAPGGPAHGTQYF
TRBV9 15 CASSVGAANTGELFF
TRBV7-2 12 CASSARAQSQYF
TRBV6-5 13 CASSYQTGRTQYF
TRBV5-4 12 CASSEGTGGQYF
TRBV9 16 CASSALVGGSTDTQYF
TRBV10-3 15 CAISEGLRLEETQYF
TRBV6-5 15 CASSTSEVGSYEQYF
TRBV27 17 CASSLYRTKSSTDTQYF
TRBV10-3 17 CAISESSGTSPDYGYTF
TRBV2 16 CASRLTGTRNTGELFF
TRBV27 15 CASSLGGGRTYEQYF
TRBV2 17 CASSDGGDHVYQETQYF
TRBV19 15 CASSSTGFSYNEQFF
TRBV19 14 CASSVTTGKTEAFF
TRBV28 16 CASRLTLGEGLYGYTF
TRBV5-8 20 CASSRRIGRAIGSGANVLTF
TRBV21-1 13 CASSFRDSYEQYF
TRBV18 20 CASSPLQETGGLVGNQPQHF
TRBV29-1 11 CSANLGGNQYF
TRBV5-1 18 CASSPRGSGRGSYNEQFF
TRBV5-6 16 CASSFGGRANTGELFF
TRBV5-6 16 CASSPLSGGASDTQYF
TRBV30 13 CAWTDSANQPQHF
TRBV6-4 13 CASSQGTATEAFF
TRBV14 13 CASSQDTGQPQHF
TRBV7-2 15 CASSSRQGGNTEAFF
TRBV19 13 CASHFGGNQPQHF
TRBV30 13 CAWSPNGVQPQHF
TRBV10-3 15 CAISDLGRGSYEQYF
TRBV7-6 15 CASSSSGVSSYEQYF
TRBV29-1 12 CSVVRVADTQYF
TRBV28 13 CASSRGQGGTQYF
TRBV5-1 13 CASSKGQPYGYTF
TRBV7-2 17 CASSLVSGRGPGSPLHF
TRBV18 15 CASATDGQGIYGYTF
TRBV6-1 13 CASRTRGFTEAFF
TRBV10-3 13 CAIRPTGSYEQYF
TRBV7-9 15 CSSSLGGRVRNTIYF
TRBV6-5 14 CASSYGLGDNEQFF
TRBV21-1 15 CASSPRQNLNTEAFF
TRBV6-5 15 CASRPLAGGPDTQYF